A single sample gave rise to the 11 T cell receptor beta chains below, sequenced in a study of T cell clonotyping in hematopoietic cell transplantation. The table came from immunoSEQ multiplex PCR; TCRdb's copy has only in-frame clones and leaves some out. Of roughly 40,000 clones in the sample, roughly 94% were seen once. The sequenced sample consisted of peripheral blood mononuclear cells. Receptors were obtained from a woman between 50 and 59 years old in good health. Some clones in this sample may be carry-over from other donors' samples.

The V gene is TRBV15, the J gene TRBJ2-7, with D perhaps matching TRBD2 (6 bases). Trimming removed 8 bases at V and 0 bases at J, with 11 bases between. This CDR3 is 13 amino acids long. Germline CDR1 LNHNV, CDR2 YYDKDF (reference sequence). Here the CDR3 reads CATRDFSSYEQYF. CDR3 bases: TGTGCCACCCGGGACTTCTCCTCCTACGAGCAGTACTTC. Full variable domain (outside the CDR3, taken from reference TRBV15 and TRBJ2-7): DAMVIQNPRYQVTQFGKPVTLSCSQTLNHNVMYWYQQKSSQAPKLLFHYYDKDFNNEADTPDNFQSRRPNTSFCFLDIRSPGLGDTAMYLCATRDFSSYEQYFGPGTRLTVT.

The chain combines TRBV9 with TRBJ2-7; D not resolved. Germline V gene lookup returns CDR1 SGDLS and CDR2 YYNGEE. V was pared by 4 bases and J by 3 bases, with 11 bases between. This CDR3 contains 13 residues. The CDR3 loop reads CASSPGPNYEQYF. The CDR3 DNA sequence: TGTGCCAGCAGCCCCGGGCCCAACTACGAGCAGTACTTC. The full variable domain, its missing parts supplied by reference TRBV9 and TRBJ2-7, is DSGVTQTPKHLITATGQRVTLRCSPRSGDLSVYWYQQSLDQGLQFLIQYYNGEERAKGNILERFSAQQFPDLHSELNLSSLELGDSALYFCASSPGPNYEQYFGPGTRLTVT.

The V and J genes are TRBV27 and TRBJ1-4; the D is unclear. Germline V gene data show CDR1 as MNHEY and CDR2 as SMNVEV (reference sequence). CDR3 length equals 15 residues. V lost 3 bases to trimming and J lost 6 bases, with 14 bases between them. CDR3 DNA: TGTGCCAGCAGTTTCTTGTCGGGGTATGATGAAAAACTGTTTTTT. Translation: CASSFLSGYDEKLFF.

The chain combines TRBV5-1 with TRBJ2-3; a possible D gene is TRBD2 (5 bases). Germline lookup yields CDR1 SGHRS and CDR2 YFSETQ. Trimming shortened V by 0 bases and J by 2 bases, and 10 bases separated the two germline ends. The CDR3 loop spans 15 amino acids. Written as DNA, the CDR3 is TGCGCCAGCAGCTTGGATGGACTTTACACAGATACGCAGTATTTT. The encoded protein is CASSLDGLYTDTQYF.

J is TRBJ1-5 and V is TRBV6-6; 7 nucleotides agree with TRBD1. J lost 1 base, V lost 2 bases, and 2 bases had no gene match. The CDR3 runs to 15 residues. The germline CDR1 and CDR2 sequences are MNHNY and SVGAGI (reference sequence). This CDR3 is CASSYEGASNQPQHF. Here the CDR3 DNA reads TGTGCCAGCAGTTACGAGGGGGCAAGCAATCAGCCCCAGCATTTT.

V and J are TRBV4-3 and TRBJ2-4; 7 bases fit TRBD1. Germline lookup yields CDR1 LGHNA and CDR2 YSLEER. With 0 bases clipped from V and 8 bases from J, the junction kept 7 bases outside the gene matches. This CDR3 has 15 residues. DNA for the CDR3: TGCGCCAGCAGCCAAGACGTAGGGGGCCCGGACATTCAGTACTTC. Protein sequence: CASSQDVGGPDIQYF.

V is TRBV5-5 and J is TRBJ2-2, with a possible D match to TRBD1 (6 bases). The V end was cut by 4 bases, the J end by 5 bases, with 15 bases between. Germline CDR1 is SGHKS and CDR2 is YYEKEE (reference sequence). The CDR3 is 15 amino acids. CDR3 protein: CASSQGHLKTGELFF. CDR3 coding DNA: TGTGCCAGCAGCCAGGGACACTTGAAGACCGGGGAGCTGTTTTTT.

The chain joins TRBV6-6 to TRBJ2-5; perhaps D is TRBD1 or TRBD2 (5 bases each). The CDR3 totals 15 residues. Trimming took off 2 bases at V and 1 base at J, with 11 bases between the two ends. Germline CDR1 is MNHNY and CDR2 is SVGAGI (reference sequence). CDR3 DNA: TGTGCCAGCAGTTACGGGACCGGAATCCAAGAGACCCAGTACTTC. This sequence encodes CASSYGTGIQETQYF.

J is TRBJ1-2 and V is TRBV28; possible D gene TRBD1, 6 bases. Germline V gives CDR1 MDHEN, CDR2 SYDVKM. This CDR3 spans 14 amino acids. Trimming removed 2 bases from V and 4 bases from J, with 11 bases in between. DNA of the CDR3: TGTGCCAGCAGTTTAGAGGGGGGCCCCTATGGCTACACCTTC. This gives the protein CASSLEGGPYGYTF.

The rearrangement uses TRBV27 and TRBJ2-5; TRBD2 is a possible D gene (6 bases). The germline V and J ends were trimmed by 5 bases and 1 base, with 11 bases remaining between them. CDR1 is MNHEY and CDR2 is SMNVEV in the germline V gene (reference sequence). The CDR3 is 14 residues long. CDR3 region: CASSPLTSQETQYF. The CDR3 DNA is TGTGCCAGCAGTCCCCTGACTAGCCAAGAGACCCAGTACTTC.

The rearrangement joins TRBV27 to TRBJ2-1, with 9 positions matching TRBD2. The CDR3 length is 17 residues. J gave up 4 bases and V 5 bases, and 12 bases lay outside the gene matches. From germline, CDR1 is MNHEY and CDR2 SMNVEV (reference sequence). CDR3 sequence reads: CASSPAVGRGGYNEQFF. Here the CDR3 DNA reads TGTGCCAGCAGTCCCGCCGTGGGGCGGGGGGGGTACAATGAGCAGTTCTTC.